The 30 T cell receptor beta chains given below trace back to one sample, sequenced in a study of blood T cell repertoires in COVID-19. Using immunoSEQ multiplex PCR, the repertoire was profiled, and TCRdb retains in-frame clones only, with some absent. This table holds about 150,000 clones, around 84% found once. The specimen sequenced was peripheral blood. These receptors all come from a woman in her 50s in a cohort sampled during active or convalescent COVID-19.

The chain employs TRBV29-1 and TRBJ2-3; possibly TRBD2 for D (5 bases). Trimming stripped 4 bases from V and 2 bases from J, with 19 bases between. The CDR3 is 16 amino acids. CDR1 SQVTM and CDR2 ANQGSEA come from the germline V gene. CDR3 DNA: TGCAGCGTTGCCGGGGTCCCTCGTACTTACACAGATACGCAGTATTTT. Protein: CSVAGVPRTYTDTQYF.

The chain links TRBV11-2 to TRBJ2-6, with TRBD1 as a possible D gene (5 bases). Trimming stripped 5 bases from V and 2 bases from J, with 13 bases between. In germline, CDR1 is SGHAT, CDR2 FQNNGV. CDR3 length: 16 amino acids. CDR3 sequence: CASSPMTVPGANVLTF. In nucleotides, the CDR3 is TGTGCCAGCAGCCCCATGACAGTCCCTGGGGCCAACGTCCTGACTTTC. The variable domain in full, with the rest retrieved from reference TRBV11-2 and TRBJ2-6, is EAGVAQSPRYKIIEKRQSVAFWCNPISGHATLYWYQQILGQGPKLLIQFQNNGVVDDSQLPKDRFSAERLKGVDSTLKIQPAKLEDSAVYLCASSPMTVPGANVLTFGAGSRLTVL.

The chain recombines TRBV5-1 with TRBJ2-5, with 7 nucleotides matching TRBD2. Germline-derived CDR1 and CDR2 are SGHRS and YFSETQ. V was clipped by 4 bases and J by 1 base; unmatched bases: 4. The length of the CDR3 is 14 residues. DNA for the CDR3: TGCGCCAGCAGCGCCCGCGGGGGCCAAGAGACCCAGTACTTC. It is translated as CASSARGGQETQYF.

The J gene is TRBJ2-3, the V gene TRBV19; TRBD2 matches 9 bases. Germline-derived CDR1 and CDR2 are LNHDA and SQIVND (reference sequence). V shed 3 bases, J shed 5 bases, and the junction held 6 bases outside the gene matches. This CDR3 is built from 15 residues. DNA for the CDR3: TGTGCCAGTAGTATCGAGCGGGGGGCAGGAGATACGCAGTATTTT. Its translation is CASSIERGAGDTQYF.

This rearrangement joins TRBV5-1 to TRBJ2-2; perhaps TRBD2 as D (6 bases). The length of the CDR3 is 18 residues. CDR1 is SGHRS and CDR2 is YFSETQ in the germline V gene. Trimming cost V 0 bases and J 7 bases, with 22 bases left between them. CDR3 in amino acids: CASSLGDLYSMRGGELFF. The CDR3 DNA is TGCGCCAGCAGCTTGGGAGACCTTTACTCAATGCGGGGCGGGGAGCTGTTTTTT.

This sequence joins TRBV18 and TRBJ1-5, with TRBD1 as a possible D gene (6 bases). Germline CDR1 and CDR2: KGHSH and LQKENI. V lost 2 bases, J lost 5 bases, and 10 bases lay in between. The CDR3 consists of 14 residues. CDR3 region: CASSPGQQDQPQHF. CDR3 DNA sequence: TGTGCCAGCTCACCAGGACAGCAAGATCAGCCCCAGCATTTT.

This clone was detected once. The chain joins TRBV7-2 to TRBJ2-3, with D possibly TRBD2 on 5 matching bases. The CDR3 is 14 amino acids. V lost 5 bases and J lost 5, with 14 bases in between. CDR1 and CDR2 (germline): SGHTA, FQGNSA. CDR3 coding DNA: TGTGCCAGCAGCACAAGAGGGAACAAAGATACGCAGTATTTT. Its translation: CASSTRGNKDTQYF.

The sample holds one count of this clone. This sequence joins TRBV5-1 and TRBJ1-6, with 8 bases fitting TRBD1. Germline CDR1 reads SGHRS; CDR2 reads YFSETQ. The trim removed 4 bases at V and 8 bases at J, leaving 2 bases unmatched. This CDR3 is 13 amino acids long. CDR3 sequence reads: CASSADRDSPLHF. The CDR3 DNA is TGCGCCAGCAGCGCGGACAGGGATTCACCCCTCCACTTT.

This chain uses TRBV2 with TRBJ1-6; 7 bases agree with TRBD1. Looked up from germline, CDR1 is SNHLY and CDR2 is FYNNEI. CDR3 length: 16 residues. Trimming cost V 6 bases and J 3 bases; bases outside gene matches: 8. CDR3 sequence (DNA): TGTGCCAGCAGCCGATCGCGGGACAGCTATAATTCACCCCTCCACTTT. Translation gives CASSRSRDSYNSPLHF.

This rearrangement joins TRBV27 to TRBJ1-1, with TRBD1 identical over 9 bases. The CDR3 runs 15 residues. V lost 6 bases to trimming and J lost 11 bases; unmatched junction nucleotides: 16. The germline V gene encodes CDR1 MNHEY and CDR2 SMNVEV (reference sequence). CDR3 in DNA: TGTGCCAGCAGCCCCACCCCCGGGACAGGGAGGCGGGCTTTCTTT. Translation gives CASSPTPGTGRRAFF.

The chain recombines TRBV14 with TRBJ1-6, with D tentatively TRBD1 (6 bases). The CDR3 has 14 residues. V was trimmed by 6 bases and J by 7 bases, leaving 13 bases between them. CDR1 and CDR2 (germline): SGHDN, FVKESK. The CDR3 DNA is TGTGCCAGCAGACAGGGAGGGAGGAATTCACCCCTCCACTTT. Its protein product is CASRQGGRNSPLHF.

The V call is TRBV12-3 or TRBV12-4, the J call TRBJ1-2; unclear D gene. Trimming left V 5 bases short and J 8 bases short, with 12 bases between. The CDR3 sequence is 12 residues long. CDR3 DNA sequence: TGTGCCAGCAGTGTCCAGGTCCAAGGCTACACCTTC. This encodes CASSVQVQGYTF.

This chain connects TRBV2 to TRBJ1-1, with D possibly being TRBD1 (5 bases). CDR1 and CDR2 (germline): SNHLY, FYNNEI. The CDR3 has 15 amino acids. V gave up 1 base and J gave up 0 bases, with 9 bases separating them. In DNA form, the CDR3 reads TGTGCCAGCAGTGAAGGTGGGGCTATGAACACTGAAGCTTTCTTT. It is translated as CASSEGGAMNTEAFF.

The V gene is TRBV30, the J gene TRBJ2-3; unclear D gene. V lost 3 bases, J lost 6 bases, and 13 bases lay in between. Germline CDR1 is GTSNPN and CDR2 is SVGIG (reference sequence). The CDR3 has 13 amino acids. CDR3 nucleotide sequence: TGTGCCTGGAGAACCCCGGGTCGGGATACGCAGTATTTT. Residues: CAWRTPGRDTQYF.

The CDR3 sequence: CARPWDSYGYTF. As DNA, the CDR3 is TGTGCCAGACCATGGGACAGCTATGGCTACACCTTC. The chain couples TRBV19 to TRBJ1-2, with TRBD1 identical over 7 bases. Germline V CDR1 and CDR2: LNHDA, SQIVND (reference sequence). V shed 9 bases and J 4 bases; nucleotides not matched to a gene: 5. The CDR3 runs 12 residues.

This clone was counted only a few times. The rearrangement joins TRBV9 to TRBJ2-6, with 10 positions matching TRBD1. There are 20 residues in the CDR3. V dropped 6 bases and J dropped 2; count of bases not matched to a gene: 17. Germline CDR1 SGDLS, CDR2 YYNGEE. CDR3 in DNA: TGTGCCAGCACGCAGGACAGGGGGAAGGGAAGTACGCCTGGGGCCAACGTCCTGACTTTC. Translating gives CASTQDRGKGSTPGANVLTF.

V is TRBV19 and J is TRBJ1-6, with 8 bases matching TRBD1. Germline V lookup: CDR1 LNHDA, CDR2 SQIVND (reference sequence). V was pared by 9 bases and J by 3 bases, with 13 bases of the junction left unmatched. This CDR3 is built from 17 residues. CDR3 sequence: CASQPLTGAGYNSPLHF. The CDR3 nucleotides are TGTGCCAGCCAGCCTCTGACAGGGGCAGGCTATAATTCACCCCTCCACTTT.

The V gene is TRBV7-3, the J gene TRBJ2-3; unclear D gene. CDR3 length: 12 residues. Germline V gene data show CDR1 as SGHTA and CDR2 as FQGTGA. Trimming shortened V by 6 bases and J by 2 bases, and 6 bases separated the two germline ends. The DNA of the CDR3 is TGTGCCAGCAGTCCGTTCACAGATACGCAGTATTTT. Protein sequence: CASSPFTDTQYF.

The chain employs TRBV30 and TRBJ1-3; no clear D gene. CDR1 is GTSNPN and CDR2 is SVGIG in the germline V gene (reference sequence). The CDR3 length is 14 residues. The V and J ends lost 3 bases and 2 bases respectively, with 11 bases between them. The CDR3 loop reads CAWRAWSTGNTIYF. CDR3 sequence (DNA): TGTGCCTGGAGAGCGTGGAGTACTGGAAACACCATATATTTT.

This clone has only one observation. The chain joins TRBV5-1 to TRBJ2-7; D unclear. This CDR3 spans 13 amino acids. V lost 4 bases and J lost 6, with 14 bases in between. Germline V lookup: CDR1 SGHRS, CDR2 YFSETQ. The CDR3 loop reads CASSPRSLGEQYF. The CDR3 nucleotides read TGCGCCAGCAGCCCCCGGAGTCTGGGCGAGCAGTACTTC.

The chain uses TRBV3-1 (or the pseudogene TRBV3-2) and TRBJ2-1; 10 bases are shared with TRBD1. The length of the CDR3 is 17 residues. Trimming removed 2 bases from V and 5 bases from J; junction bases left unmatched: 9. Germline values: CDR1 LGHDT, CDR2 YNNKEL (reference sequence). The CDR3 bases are TGTGCCAGCAGCCAACCATCTCGGGACAGGGGCGACAATGAGCAGTTCTTC. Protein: CASSQPSRDRGDNEQFF.

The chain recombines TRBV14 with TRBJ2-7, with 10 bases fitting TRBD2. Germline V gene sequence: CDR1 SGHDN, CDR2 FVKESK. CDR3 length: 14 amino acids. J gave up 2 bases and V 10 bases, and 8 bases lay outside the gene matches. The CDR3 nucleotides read TGTGCCACAAAACCTAGCGGGGGCCCCTACGAGCAGTACTTC. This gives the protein CATKPSGGPYEQYF.

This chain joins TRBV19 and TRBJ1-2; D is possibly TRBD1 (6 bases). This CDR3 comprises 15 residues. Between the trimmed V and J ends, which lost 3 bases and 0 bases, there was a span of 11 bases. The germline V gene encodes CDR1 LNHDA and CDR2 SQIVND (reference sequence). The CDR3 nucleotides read TGTGCCAGTAGTATCGGGGGGCCCGCTAACTATGGCTACACCTTC. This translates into CASSIGGPANYGYTF. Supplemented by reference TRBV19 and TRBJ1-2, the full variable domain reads DGGITQSPKYLFRKEGQNVTLSCEQNLNHDAMYWYRQDPGQGLRLIYYSQIVNDFQKGDIAEGYSVSREKKESFPLTVTSAQKNPTAFYLCASSIGGPANYGYTFGSGTRLTVV.

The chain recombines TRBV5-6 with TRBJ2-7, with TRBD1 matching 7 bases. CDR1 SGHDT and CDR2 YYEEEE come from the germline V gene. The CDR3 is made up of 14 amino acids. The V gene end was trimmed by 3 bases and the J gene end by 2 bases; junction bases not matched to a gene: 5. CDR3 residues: CASSSITGAYEQYF. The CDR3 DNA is TGTGCCAGCAGCTCGATTACAGGGGCCTACGAGCAGTACTTC.

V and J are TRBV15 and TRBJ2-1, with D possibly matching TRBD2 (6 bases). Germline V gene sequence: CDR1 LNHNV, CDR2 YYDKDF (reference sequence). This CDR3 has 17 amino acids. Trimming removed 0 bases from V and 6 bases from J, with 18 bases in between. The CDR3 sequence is CATSRDISSASLNEQFF. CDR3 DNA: TGTGCCACCAGCAGAGATATATCTAGCGCAAGTCTCAATGAGCAGTTCTTC.

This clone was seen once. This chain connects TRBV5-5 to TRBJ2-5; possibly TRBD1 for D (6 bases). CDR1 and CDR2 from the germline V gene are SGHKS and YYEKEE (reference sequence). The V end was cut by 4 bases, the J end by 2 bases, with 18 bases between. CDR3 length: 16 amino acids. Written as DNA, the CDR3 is TGTGCCAGCAGCCTTCAGGACAGAGAGATGCAAGAGACCCAGTACTTC. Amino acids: CASSLQDREMQETQYF.

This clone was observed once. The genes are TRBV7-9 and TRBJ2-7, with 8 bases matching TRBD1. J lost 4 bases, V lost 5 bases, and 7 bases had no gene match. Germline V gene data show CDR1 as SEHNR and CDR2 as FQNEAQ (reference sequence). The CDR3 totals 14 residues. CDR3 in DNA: TGTGCCAGCAGCCTCGGACAGGGAATATACGAGCAGTACTTC. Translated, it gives CASSLGQGIYEQYF.

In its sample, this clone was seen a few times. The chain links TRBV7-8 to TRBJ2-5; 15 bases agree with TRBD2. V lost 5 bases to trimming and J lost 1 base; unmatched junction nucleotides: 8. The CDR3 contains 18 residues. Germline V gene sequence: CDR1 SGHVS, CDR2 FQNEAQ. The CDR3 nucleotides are TGTGCCAGCAGCCTGGGACTAGCGGGGGGACTCATCCAAGAGACCCAGTACTTC. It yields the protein CASSLGLAGGLIQETQYF.

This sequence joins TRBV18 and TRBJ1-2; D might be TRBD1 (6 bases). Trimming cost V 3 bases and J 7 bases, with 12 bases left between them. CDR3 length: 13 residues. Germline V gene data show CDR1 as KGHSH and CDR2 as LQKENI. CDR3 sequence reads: CASSPGDNRGYTF. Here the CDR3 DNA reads TGTGCCAGCTCACCGGGGGACAACCGTGGCTACACCTTC.

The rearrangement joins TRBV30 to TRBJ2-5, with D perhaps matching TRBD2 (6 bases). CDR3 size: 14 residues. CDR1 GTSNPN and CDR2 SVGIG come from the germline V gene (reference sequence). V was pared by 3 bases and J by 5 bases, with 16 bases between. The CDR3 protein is CAWRGAGGRETQYF. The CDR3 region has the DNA TGTGCCTGGAGGGGCGCCGGGGGACGGGAGACCCAGTACTTC. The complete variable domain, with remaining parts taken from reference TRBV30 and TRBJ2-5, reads SQTIHQWPATLVQPVGSPLSLECTVEGTSNPNLYWYRQAAGRGLQLLFYSVGIGQISSEVPQNLSASRPQDRQFILSSKKLLLSDSGFYLCAWRGAGGRETQYFGPGTRLLVL.